Listed here are 13 T cell receptor beta chains from one sample, sequenced in a study of molecular identifiers for immune sequencing clone quantification. MiXCR, run by TCRdb on the PCR reads, gives a single entry per CDR3 protein. In the table there are around 300,000 distinct CDR3 sequences, about a quarter of which are singletons. The sample consisted of naive CD8+ T cells from blood, with Jurkat cell RNA spiked in. Stated subset: FACS-sorted CD8+CD4-CCR7+CD45RA+ naive T cells. These receptors all come from a human donor in good health. Some libraries in this study had Jurkat cell RNA spiked in.

A few counts support this clonotype. This chain connects TRBV30 to TRBJ2-1; D is unclear. Germline V gene sequence: CDR1 GTSNPN, CDR2 SVGIG (reference sequence). V lost 2 bases, J lost 7 bases, and 9 bases lay in between. This CDR3 contains 12 residues. The CDR3 spells CAWSLVANEQFF. The CDR3 DNA sequence: TGTGCCTGGAGTCTCGTCGCGAATGAGCAGTTCTTC.

As concerns this clonotype: Given the absence of the conserved phenylalanine or tryptophan at the CDR3 end, a read error is likely. The chain joins TRBV20-1 to TRBJ2-1, with 7 bases lining up with TRBD2. V trimming: 0 bases; J trimming: 4 bases; junction bases outside the gene matches: 12. The germline gives CDR1 DFQATT, CDR2 SNEGSKA (reference sequence). The CDR3 is made up of 17 amino acids. CDR3 DNA sequence: TGCAGTGCTAGAGATTACCTAGCGGAGGGGCGGTACAATGAGCAGTTCCTC. It specifies CSARDYLAEGRYNEQFL.

There are many counts of this clonotype. The genes are TRBV30 and TRBJ2-1; possible D gene TRBD2, 6 bases. Germline values: CDR1 GTSNPN, CDR2 SVGIG (reference sequence). The V end was cut by 0 bases, the J end by 9 bases, with 9 bases between. The CDR3 sequence is 12 residues long. CDR3 sequence reads: CAWSVGLLEQFF. CDR3 coding DNA: TGTGCCTGGAGTGTTGGACTACTTGAGCAGTTCTTC.

With regard to this clonotype: Just one base apart from a much larger clone, this may be a read error. The rearrangement joins TRBV7-9 to TRBJ2-2; a weak D match, TRBD2 (6 bases). CDR3 length: 14 amino acids. CDR1 and CDR2 (germline): SEHNR, FQNEAQ (reference sequence). The DNA for the CDR3 is TGTGCCAGCAGCATCCTAAGCCCCGGCGGGGAGCTGGTTTTT. Its protein product is CASSILSPGGELVF.

This clonotype was recorded a few times. The chain carries TRBV12-5 and TRBJ1-1; tentatively, D is TRBD1 (6 bases). V was trimmed by 3 bases and J by 5 bases, leaving 16 bases between them. This CDR3 comprises 15 residues. Germline CDR1 reads LGHNT; CDR2 reads FRNRAP. The CDR3 DNA follows: TGTGCTAGTGGTTTCGCCCTCCGGGACACAACTGAAGCTTTCTTT. Translating gives CASGFALRDTTEAFF.

The chain couples TRBV13 to TRBJ2-7, with D perhaps TRBD2 (5 bases). The V end lost 5 bases, the J end lost 6 bases, and 20 bases lay between the germline ends. Germline V CDR1 and CDR2: PRHDT, FYEKMQ (reference sequence). CDR3 length: 15 amino acids. The CDR3 loop reads CASSPDRGFLGEQYF. CDR3 bases: TGTGCCAGCAGCCCGGATCGAGGGTTCTTAGGCGAGCAGTACTTC.

In the case of this clonotype: This clone may be a read error of a much larger clone one base away. V is TRBV5-4 and J is TRBJ2-3; 8 bases match TRBD2. CDR1 is SGHNT, CDR2 YYREEE, per germline (reference sequence). The CDR3 is 16 amino acids. Unmatched junction bases numbered 8, after V lost 4 bases and J lost 1 base. CDR3 protein: CASSPERESRTDTQYF. DNA of the CDR3: TGTGCCAGCAGCCCTGAGCGGGAGTCCCGCACAGATACGCAGTATTTT.

Comment on this clonotype: A much larger clone is a single base away; this may be a read error. V and J are TRBV2 and TRBJ2-7; D is unresolved. Germline CDR1 and CDR2: SNHLY and FYNNEI. Trimming left V 3 bases short and J 4 bases short, with 10 bases between. The CDR3 has 13 residues. The chain's CDR3 is CASSDRGRYEQYF. CDR3 DNA sequence: TGTGCCAGCAGTGATAGAGGTCGGTACGAGCAGTACTTC.

This clonotype was observed at least ten times. The chain uses TRBV12-3 or TRBV12-4 and TRBJ2-4, with TRBD1 identical over 7 bases. This CDR3 has 16 residues. V lost 7 bases, J lost 1 base, and 10 bases stayed unmatched. This CDR3 is CASTLSRGTAKNIQYF. The CDR3 DNA reads as TGTGCCAGCACCCTATCCAGGGGGACGGCCAAAAACATTCAGTACTTC.

Ten or more counts support this clonotype. This chain uses TRBV28 with TRBJ2-3; D may be TRBD1 or TRBD2 (5 bases each). From germline, CDR1 is MDHEN and CDR2 SYDVKM. The V end lost 7 bases, the J end lost 0 bases, and 29 bases lay between the germline ends. The CDR3 sequence is 20 residues long. DNA for the CDR3: TGTGCCAGCAAAGTTGTCGAGGGGATAGGGGCAGGCTTAAGCACAGATACGCAGTATTTT. This sequence encodes CASKVVEGIGAGLSTDTQYF.

This clonotype was seen many times. The chain uses TRBV7-3 and TRBJ2-5; tentative D call: TRBD1 (6 bases). V was shortened by 5 bases and J by 3 bases, with 13 bases between the two germline ends. The germline V gene has CDR1 SGHTA and CDR2 FQGTGA. CDR3 length: 14 residues. CDR3: CASSLQGPKETQYF. Written as DNA, the CDR3 is TGTGCCAGCAGCCTACAGGGACCTAAAGAGACCCAGTACTTC.

The chain joins TRBV24-1 to TRBJ1-5, with unresolved D. CDR3 length: 19 amino acids. The V gene's germline CDR1 is KGHDR and CDR2 SFDVKD. V was shortened by 8 bases and J by 4 bases, with 29 bases between the two germline ends. The CDR3 reads CATTMIPMVVLPGNQPQHF. In DNA form, the CDR3 reads TGTGCCACCACCATGATCCCTATGGTAGTCCTCCCTGGGAATCAGCCCCAGCATTTT.

Points on this clonotype: This may stem from a read error, because a much larger clone lies one nucleotide away. This chain uses TRBV5-6 with TRBJ1-4, with 9 nucleotides matching TRBD1. The CDR3 sequence is 20 residues long. V was clipped by 0 bases and J by 0 bases; unmatched bases: 12. The germline gives CDR1 SGHDT, CDR2 YYEEEE. The chain's CDR3 is CASSLGPGQGPPATNEKLFF. As DNA, the CDR3 is TGTGCCAGCAGCTTGGGACCGGGACAGGGTCCCCCTGCAACTAATGAAAAACTGTTTTTT.